This T cell receptor (beta chain) was found in a study of metastatic and nonmetastatic thyroid tumors. Study overall: A comparison of repertoires was made across blood and tumor or nodule tissue from malignant and benign thyroid patients.

Findings and limits, study-wide: Malignant thyroid tumors reportedly exceeded benign nodules significantly in TCR beta diversity, with the difference appearing in blood and tumor.

The CDR3 has 14 amino acids. The germline gives CDR1 KGHSH, CDR2 LQKENI. Treatment of any kind had been given to no patient before thyroid surgery. This clone was seen more than once but under ten times. Its target is not known. This clone may be a read error of a much larger clone one base away. The same CDR3 can be traced to other DNA sequences in this sample. TCRdb re-processed the PCR reads through MiXCR. Here the sample spans about 9,300 clones, under 30% being singletons. Material for sequencing was tumor tissue. The sequence came from a female donor with papillary thyroid cancer or a benign thyroid nodule (not recorded which). Some clones in this sample may be carry-over from other donors' samples. The V gene is TRBV18, the J gene TRBJ1-5, with D possibly being TRBD1 (5 bases). CDR3 coding DNA: TGTGCCAGTTCACCGCAGGGAAGCAATCAGCCCCAGCATTTT. Its translation is CASSPQGSNQPQHF.